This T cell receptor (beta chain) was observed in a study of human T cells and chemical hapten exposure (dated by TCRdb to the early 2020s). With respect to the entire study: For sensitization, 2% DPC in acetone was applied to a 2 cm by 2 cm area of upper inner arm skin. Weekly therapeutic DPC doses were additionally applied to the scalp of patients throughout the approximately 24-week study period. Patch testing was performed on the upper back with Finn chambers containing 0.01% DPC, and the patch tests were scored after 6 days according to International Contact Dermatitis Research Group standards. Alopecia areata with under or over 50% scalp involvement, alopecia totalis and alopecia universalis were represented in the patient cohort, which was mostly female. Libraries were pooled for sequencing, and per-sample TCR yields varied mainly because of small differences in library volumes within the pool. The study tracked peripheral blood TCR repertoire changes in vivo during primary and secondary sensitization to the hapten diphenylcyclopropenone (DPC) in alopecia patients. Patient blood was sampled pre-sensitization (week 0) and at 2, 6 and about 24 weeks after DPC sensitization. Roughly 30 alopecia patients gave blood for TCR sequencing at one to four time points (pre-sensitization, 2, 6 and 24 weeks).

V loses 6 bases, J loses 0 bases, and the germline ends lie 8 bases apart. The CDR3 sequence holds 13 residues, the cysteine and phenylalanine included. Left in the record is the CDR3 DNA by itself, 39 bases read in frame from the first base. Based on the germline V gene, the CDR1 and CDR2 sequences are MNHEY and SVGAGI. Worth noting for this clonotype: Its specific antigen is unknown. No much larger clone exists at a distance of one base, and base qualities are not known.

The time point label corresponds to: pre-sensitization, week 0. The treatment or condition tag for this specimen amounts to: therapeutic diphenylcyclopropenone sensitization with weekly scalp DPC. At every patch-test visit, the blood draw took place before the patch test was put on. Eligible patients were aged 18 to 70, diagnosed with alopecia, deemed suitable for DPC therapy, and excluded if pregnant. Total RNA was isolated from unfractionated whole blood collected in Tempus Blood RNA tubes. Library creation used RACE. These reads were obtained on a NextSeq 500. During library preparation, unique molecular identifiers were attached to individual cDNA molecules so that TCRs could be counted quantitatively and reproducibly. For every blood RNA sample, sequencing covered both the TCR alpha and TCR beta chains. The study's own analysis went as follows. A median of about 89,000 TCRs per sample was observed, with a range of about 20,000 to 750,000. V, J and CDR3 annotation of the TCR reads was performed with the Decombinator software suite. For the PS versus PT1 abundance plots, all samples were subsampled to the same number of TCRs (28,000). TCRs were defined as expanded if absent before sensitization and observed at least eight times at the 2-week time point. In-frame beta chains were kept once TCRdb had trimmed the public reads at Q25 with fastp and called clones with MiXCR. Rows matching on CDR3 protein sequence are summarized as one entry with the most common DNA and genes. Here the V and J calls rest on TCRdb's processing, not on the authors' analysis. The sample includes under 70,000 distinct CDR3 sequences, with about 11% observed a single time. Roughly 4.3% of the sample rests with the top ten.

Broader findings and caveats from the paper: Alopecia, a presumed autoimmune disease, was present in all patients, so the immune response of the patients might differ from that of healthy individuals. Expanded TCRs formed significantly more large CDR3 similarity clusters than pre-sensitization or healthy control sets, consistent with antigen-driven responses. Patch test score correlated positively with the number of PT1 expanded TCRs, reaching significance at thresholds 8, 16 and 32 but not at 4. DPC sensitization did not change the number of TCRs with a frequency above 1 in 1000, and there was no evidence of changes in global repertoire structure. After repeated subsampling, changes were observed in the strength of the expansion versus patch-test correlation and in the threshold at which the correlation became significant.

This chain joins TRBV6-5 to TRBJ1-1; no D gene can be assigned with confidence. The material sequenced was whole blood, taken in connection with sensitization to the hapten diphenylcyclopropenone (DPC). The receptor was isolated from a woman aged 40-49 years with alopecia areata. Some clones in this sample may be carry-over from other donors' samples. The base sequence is TGTGCCAGCAGGACAAATATGAACACTGAAGCTTTCTTT. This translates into CASRTNMNTEAFF.